What follows are 9 T cell receptor beta chains derived from one specimen sequenced in a study of CDR3 diversity in severe acne. TCRdb reanalysed the PCR reads using MiXCR and keeps one entry per CDR3 protein. The sample holds more than 85,000 distinct CDR3 sequences, roughly half seen once. Sequencing was done on a sample of blood. Source of these receptors: a male donor with acne.

The chain couples TRBV2 to TRBJ2-5, with D possibly being TRBD1 (6 bases). This CDR3 is built from 13 residues. Trimming pared 7 bases from V and 2 bases from J, leaving 11 bases between. Looked up from germline, CDR1 is SNHLY and CDR2 is FYNNEI. The CDR3 nucleotides read TGTGCCAGCACCGCGGACAGACAAGAGACCCAGTACTTC. Amino acid sequence: CASTADRQETQYF. Looking up the rest from reference TRBV2 and TRBJ2-5 gives the full variable domain: EPEVTQTPSHQVTQMGQEVILRCVPISNHLYFYWYRQILGQKVEFLVSFYNNEISEKSEIFDDQFSVERPDGSNFTLKIRSTKLEDSAMYFCASTADRQETQYFGPGTRLLVL.

The gene calls are TRBV20-1 and TRBJ2-3; weak D call: TRBD2 (6 bases). This CDR3 is 15 amino acids long. The germline V and J ends were trimmed by 6 bases and 3 bases, with 19 bases remaining between them. Germline lookup yields CDR1 DFQATT and CDR2 SNEGSKA (reference sequence). As DNA, the CDR3 is TGCAGTGCAACCGGGGGTCGAGGGTTGACAGATACGCAGTATTTT. Its translation: CSATGGRGLTDTQYF.

This clonotype has a handful of counts. The gene calls are TRBV2 and TRBJ2-5; 10 positions agree with TRBD1. Germline lookup yields CDR1 SNHLY and CDR2 FYNNEI. Unmatched junction bases numbered 9, after V lost 7 bases and J lost 4 bases. CDR3 length equals 15 residues. This chain's CDR3 is CASKSGQGMAETQYF. The CDR3 nucleotides read TGTGCCAGCAAATCGGGACAGGGGATGGCAGAGACCCAGTACTTC.

This clonotype was counted ten times or more. The chain couples TRBV4-3 to TRBJ2-5; possibly TRBD1 or TRBD2 for D (5 bases each). The CDR3 contains 13 residues. Between the trimmed V and J ends, which lost 1 base and 7 bases, there was a span of 10 bases. Germline assignment: CDR1 LGHNA and CDR2 YSLEER. The CDR3 region is CASSQGNGGTQYF. The CDR3 region has the DNA TGCGCCAGCAGCCAAGGCAATGGGGGGACCCAGTACTTC.

A few counts support this clonotype. The chain employs TRBV5-4 and TRBJ1-2; no firm D call. The CDR3 is made up of 14 amino acids. V lost 2 bases and J 5 bases, leaving 13 bases between the germline ends. The germline gives CDR1 SGHNT, CDR2 YYREEE (reference sequence). In DNA form, the CDR3 reads TGTGCCAGCAGCTTACAGAGCTTTCTTTATGGCTACACCTTC. The encoded protein is CASSLQSFLYGYTF.

The sample holds many counts of this clonotype. This sequence joins TRBV19 and TRBJ2-7; D unclear. The germline CDR1 and CDR2 sequences are LNHDA and SQIVND (reference sequence). Trimming shortened V by 7 bases and J by 6 bases, and 1 base separated the two germline ends. The CDR3 runs to 8 residues. The CDR3 sequence: CASTEQYF. CDR3 in DNA: TGTGCCAGTACCGAGCAGTACTTC.

To note about this clonotype: This may stem from a read error, because a much larger clone lies one nucleotide away. The CDR3 is CASSLPIDTQYF. The CDR3 DNA reads as TGTGCCAGCAGTCTTCCTATTGATACGCAGTATTTT. The chain combines TRBV2 with TRBJ2-3; D not resolved. Germline CDR1 is SNHLY and CDR2 is FYNNEI. This CDR3 comprises 12 residues. V was shortened by 5 bases and J by 6 bases, with 9 bases between the two germline ends. Full variable domain (missing parts from reference TRBV2 and TRBJ2-3): EPEVTQTPSHQVTQMGQEVILRCVPISNHLYFYWYRQILGQKVEFLVSFYNNEISEKSEIFDDQFSVERPDGSNFTLKIRSTKLEDSAMYFCASSLPIDTQYFGPGTRLTVL.

The genes are TRBV5-6 and TRBJ2-2; D call uncertain. Germline lookup yields CDR1 SGHDT and CDR2 YYEEEE. Trimming took off 2 bases at V and 7 bases at J, with 21 bases between the two ends. The CDR3 runs 17 residues. The CDR3 nucleotides read TGTGCCAGCAGCTTTTATCTCGGACCGACGATTGGCGGGGAGCTGTTTTTT. It is translated as CASSFYLGPTIGGELFF.

The chain combines TRBV10-3 with TRBJ1-5; 10 nucleotides line up with TRBD1. Germline-derived CDR1 and CDR2 are ENHRY and SYGVKD. Losses at the gene ends were 2 bases for V and 2 bases for J; bases not matched to a gene: 3. This CDR3 region has 16 residues. The CDR3 loop is CAISEDRGLGNQPQHF. The CDR3 DNA is TGTGCCATCAGTGAGGACAGGGGGCTTGGCAATCAGCCCCAGCATTTT.